This entry lists 6 T cell receptor beta chains sequenced from one sample in a study of Ad26.COV2.S vaccination and SARS-CoV-2 variants. Libraries were prepared by immunoSEQ multiplex PCR; TCRdb keeps only in-frame clonotypes and omits some of them. The sample has about 420,000 clones; around 87% are singletons. Treatment meaning: around 19 received Ad26.COV2.S at low or high dose, single or two shots; 5 received placebo; per-sample allocation not given. Day 63 after the first vaccine or placebo injection was the time point for sampling. The sample consisted of peripheral blood, taken in a trial of Ad26.COV2.S vaccine versus placebo. The receptors originated from a person between 18 and 65 years old who received the Ad26.COV2.S COVID-19 vaccine or a placebo.

The chain carries TRBV7-2 and TRBJ2-7, with TRBD2 matching over 12 bases. This CDR3 spans 15 amino acids. The V and J ends lost 1 base and 7 bases, in that order; junction bases with no gene match: 5. The germline V gene has CDR1 SGHTA and CDR2 FQGNSA. This CDR3 reads CASSLVLAGGAEQYF. CDR3 sequence (DNA): TGTGCCAGCAGCTTAGTGCTAGCGGGGGGGGCGGAGCAGTACTTC.

The genes are TRBV5-1 and TRBJ2-7, with 8 bases aligning to TRBD1. The ends lost 0 bases at V and 4 bases at J; junction bases unmatched: 6. The CDR3 extends over 15 amino acids. CDR1 SGHRS and CDR2 YFSETQ come from the germline V gene. The CDR3 reads CASSLGQGHQYEQYF. Here the CDR3 DNA reads TGCGCCAGCAGCTTGGGACAGGGGCATCAATACGAGCAGTACTTC.

This clone was found a few times. The chain couples TRBV4-1 to TRBJ2-5; 7 nucleotides match TRBD1. The germline V gene has CDR1 MGHRA and CDR2 YSYEKL. Trimming at V came to 4 bases and at J to 1 base, leaving 6 bases not matched to a gene. The CDR3 covers 15 residues. As DNA, the CDR3 is TGCGCCAGCAGCCCCCCGGACAGGCTCCAAGAGACCCAGTACTTC. It translates to CASSPPDRLQETQYF.

The rearrangement links TRBV6-6 to TRBJ2-7; D gene uncertain. The CDR3 contains 14 residues. V lost 0 bases and J 3 bases, leaving 9 bases between the germline ends. Germline CDR1 reads MNHNY; CDR2 reads SVGAGI (reference sequence). CDR3 in DNA: TGTGCCAGCAGTTACTCGAGAGTTGGCTACGAGCAGTACTTC. It is translated as CASSYSRVGYEQYF.

The chain is built from TRBV6-6 and TRBJ2-1; D assignment may be TRBD1 or TRBD2 (5 bases each). V was trimmed by 8 bases and J by 6 bases, leaving 20 bases between them. The CDR3 is 15 residues long. CDR1 and CDR2 from the germline V gene are MNHNY and SVGAGI (reference sequence). The CDR3 loop is CASPPRGIRGNEQFF. The CDR3 DNA reads as TGTGCCAGCCCCCCCAGAGGGATAAGGGGCAATGAGCAGTTCTTC.

The rearrangement uses TRBV15 and TRBJ2-3; D is possibly TRBD2 (7 bases). V shed 1 base and J shed 6 bases, with 14 bases lying between them. Looked up from germline, CDR1 is LNHNV and CDR2 is YYDKDF (reference sequence). This CDR3 comprises 15 residues. Here the CDR3 DNA reads TGTGCCACCAGCAGAGGGGGGGGCCTTGTGGATACGCAGTATTTT. Translated, it gives CATSRGGGLVDTQYF.